This paragraph covers one T cell receptor beta chain sequence. What this receptor recognizes is not known. One base away there is no much larger clone; base qualities are not given. In the germline V gene (reference sequence), CDR1 corresponds to LNHDA and CDR2 to SQIVND. V drops 7 bases and J drops 1 base, leaving 17 bases in between. The CDR3 sequence holds 16 residues, the cysteine and phenylalanine included. The sequence is cut down to CDR3 DNA, 48 bases in frame from base 1. Read against the paper, the sample's time point label means: 20 to 25 months on ibrutinib. For TCR beta library preparation, 1.5 to 2.5 micrograms of genomic DNA were extracted from the cryopreserved PBMCs. Longitudinal blood samples from CLL patients receiving ibrutinib monotherapy were subjected to high-throughput TCR beta sequencing. The patients took part in an open-label, single-center phase 2 trial of ibrutinib monotherapy.

The goal of deep resolution MiSeq sequencing was a depth between 1 in 1 million and 1 in 200,000 T cells, and coverage averaged 10x per clonotype. The immunoSEQ hsTCRB Kit was used to generate TCR beta libraries. In the authors' own workflow: ImmunoSEQ Data Assistant and ImmunoSEQ Analyzer were used for data analysis, and V, D and J genes were assigned according to IMGT definitions. Clonality, which ranges from 0 to 1, was calculated by subtracting the normalized Shannon entropy of productive rearrangement frequencies from one. Only overrepresented clonotypes making up at least 0.05% of each patient's repertoire were included in the public clonotype analysis. Repertoires from about a dozen age-matched healthy donors in immuneACCESS were used as clonality controls. Drawn from immuneACCESS, this table holds only the in-frame rearrangements with V and J called that TCRdb kept. Clones are partly lost; checked studies trace under half to an unresolved V gene and leave the rest unexplained. Clonal size and the V and J genes are those of that table, whereas D and trimming came from the DNA. In this sample the table shows over 150,000 clones, roughly 72% of which occur a single time. The ten largest clones take up 13% of the sample.

The source of the sample is a study of cytotoxic CD8 clonotypes in ibrutinib-treated CLL (dated by TCRdb to about 2021). As for the study more broadly: The cohort had some eleven relapsed/refractory and 15 treatment-naive patients; 17 to 18 were IGHV unmutated. On average, each sample yielded around 250,000 productive templates and under 95,000 productive rearrangements. Response samples were obtained after a median of roughly eleven months of treatment, with a range of roughly 6 to 40 months. Partial responses were observed in approximately 24 patients and complete responses in 2; after a median follow-up of 68 months, remission was maintained in 15 or so patients and progression was observed in approximately 12. Of the 85 to 95 participants in the trial, approximately 26 had longitudinal samples available. Patients were still on ibrutinib when every remission and progressive disease sample was collected. Cryopreserved peripheral blood mononuclear cells were collected before treatment, at response, and at either disease progression or sustained remission. Results and caveats for the whole study, not just this receptor: Sampling times were not matched between patients in sustained remission and patients whose disease was progressing, and lymph node repertoires were not examined. Clonality rose at ibrutinib response, remained stable during sustained remission, and dropped back toward baseline at progression. Baseline clonality was found to be higher than that of age-matched healthy donors and was strongly correlated with circulating CD8+ T-cell counts. Public clonotypes were found to be uncommon and were observed to contract or remain stable during treatment; the increase in clonality was shown to reflect expansion of private clonotypes at ibrutinib response.

Sequencing was performed on PBMCs, taken after 24 months of ibrutinib treatment. The chain employs TRBV19 and TRBJ2-1, and the D gene may be TRBD2, 6 bases matching. This sequence was found in a human donor with chronic lymphocytic leukemia. The CDR3 protein sequence reads: CASTTSGAGSYNEQFF. The nucleotide sequence is given as TGTGCCAGTACCACCTCCGGGGCGGGGTCCTACAATGAGCAGTTCTTC.